Following are 23 T cell receptor beta chains from one sample sequenced in a study of immune heterogeneity within non-small cell lung tumors. For each sample, template was around 600 ng of bulk tumor genomic DNA. Several biopsies were spaced far apart within each primary tumor and obtained as surgery took place. Each patient presented with untreated, newly diagnosed non-small cell lung cancer and received curative surgery. TCR beta CDR3 was amplified by multiplex PCR, first round 10 cycles, 32 V and 13 J primers. TCRdb reanalysed the multiplex PCR reads using MiXCR and keeps one entry per CDR3 protein. Of fewer than 13,000 distinct CDR3 sequences listed, 25% to 30% were seen once; the top ten hold roughly 13%. Sequenced input: lung tumor tissue. The receptors derive from a man aged 50-59 years with non-small cell lung cancer.

This clonotype qualifies as medium-sized. The gene calls are TRBV7-2 and TRBJ1-2; D not certain. Germline CDR1 reads SGHTA; CDR2 reads FQGNSA. This CDR3 comprises 13 residues. Trimming took off 1 base at V and 8 bases at J, with 11 bases between the two ends. The CDR3 region is CASSLGRFEGYTF. For the CDR3, the DNA is TGTGCCAGCAGCTTAGGACGGTTCGAGGGCTACACCTTC.

Concerning this clonotype itself: No conserved phenylalanine or tryptophan is present at the end of the CDR3, so a read error is the likely explanation. The DNA is left out, because the CDR3 cannot be placed on it with certainty; the CDR3 is given as TCRdb lists it. The chain carries TRBV3-1 and TRBJ1-2; the D segment call TRBD1 is taken from the table without a DNA check. The CDR3 is 15 residues long, ends included. From germline, CDR1 is LGHDT and CDR2 YNNKEL (reference sequence). CDR3 protein: CASSQRDIANYGYPL.

This clonotype is a singleton in its sample. This may stem from a read error, because a much larger clone lies one nucleotide away. V is TRBV29-1 and J is TRBJ2-5; 14 positions agree with TRBD2. Germline CDR1 and CDR2: SQVTM and ANQGSEA. Trimming removed 7 bases from V and 5 bases from J; junction bases left unmatched: 12. This CDR3 has 16 amino acids. The CDR3 protein is CSDAEGTSGSRETQYF. CDR3 sequence (DNA): TGCAGCGACGCTGAAGGGACTAGCGGGAGTAGGGAGACCCAGTACTTC.

CDR3 bases: TGTGCCAGCGAACCGACTAGCGGGATGAGGTCCTACAATGAGCAGTTCTTC. Amino acid sequence: CASEPTSGMRSYNEQFF. The chain recombines TRBV2 with TRBJ2-1; TRBD2 agrees at 11 bases. V lost 8 bases and J lost 1; bases outside the gene matches: 10. There are 17 residues in the CDR3. Germline V gene sequence: CDR1 SNHLY, CDR2 FYNNEI.

Comment on this clonotype: Just one base apart from a much larger clone, this may be a read error. The V gene is TRBV28, the J gene TRBJ1-5; D might be TRBD1 (5 bases). Germline CDR1 reads MDHEN; CDR2 reads SYDVKM. This CDR3 has 19 residues. CDR3 in amino acids: CASSLRGMGRGESNQPQNF. In DNA, the CDR3 is TGTGCCAGCAGTTTAAGAGGAATGGGGCGCGGGGAGAGCAATCAGCCCCAGAATTTT.

About this clonotype: Being one base from a much bigger clone, this may be a read error. The chain couples TRBV18 to TRBJ1-2; D perhaps matches TRBD1 (6 bases). Germline assignment: CDR1 KGHSH and CDR2 LQKENI. This CDR3 contains 12 residues. This CDR3 is CASSPDSYVYTF. The DNA of the CDR3 is TGTGCCAGCTCACCGGACAGCTATGTCTACACCTTC.

This sequence joins TRBV6-1 and TRBJ2-1, with 14 positions matching TRBD2. From germline, CDR1 is MNHNS and CDR2 SASEGT. This CDR3 has 17 residues. V lost 6 bases to trimming and J lost 8 bases; unmatched junction nucleotides: 12. CDR3 DNA sequence: TGTGCCAGCAGGGAACCCGGGACTAGCGGGGGAGGGGATGAGCAGTTCTTC. Protein product: CASREPGTSGGGDEQFF.

By sample fraction, this clonotype is medium-sized. The junction departs from germline at one end; a sequencing error may be responsible. This rearrangement joins TRBV20-1 to TRBJ2-7, with 14 nucleotides matching TRBD2. The CDR3 covers 18 residues. Germline V gene lookup returns CDR1 DFQATT and CDR2 SNEGSKA (reference sequence). The CDR3, as DNA: TGCAGTGCTGGAGAACAAGAGCCCCGACTAGCGGGAGGGAACGAGCAGTACTTC. Translating gives CSAGEQEPRLAGGNEQYF.

This clonotype was detected many times. The V and J genes are TRBV28 and TRBJ2-3, with D possibly TRBD2 on 7 matching bases. This CDR3 is built from 18 residues. Germline V CDR1 and CDR2: MDHEN, SYDVKM. Trimming pared 7 bases from V and 3 bases from J, leaving 26 bases between. The CDR3 loop reads CASTSAWGGPSGTDTQYF. In DNA form, the CDR3 reads TGTGCCAGCACCTCAGCCTGGGGGGGGCCCTCGGGGACAGATACGCAGTATTTT.

This chain connects TRBV6-4 to TRBJ2-3; 8 bases fit TRBD2. Losses at the gene ends were 10 bases for V and 3 bases for J; bases not matched to a gene: 24. Germline V gene data show CDR1 as MRHNA and CDR2 as SNTAGT. The CDR3 loop spans 19 amino acids. For the CDR3, the DNA is TGTGCCATTCATAAACCCAGCGCTTTAGCGGGAAGGGTTACAGATACGCAGTATTTT. This codes for CAIHKPSALAGRVTDTQYF.

This chain joins TRBV11-3 and TRBJ2-2; D call uncertain. Germline loops: CDR1 SGHNT, CDR2 YENEEA. This CDR3 region has 15 residues. Trimming stripped 1 base from V and 5 bases from J, with 11 bases between. The CDR3 sequence is CASSLGSPSTGELFF. The CDR3 bases are TGTGCCAGCAGCTTAGGATCGCCATCGACCGGGGAGCTGTTTTTT.

This sequence joins TRBV19 and TRBJ2-6; D not resolved. The CDR3 spans 14 residues. Germline V lookup: CDR1 LNHDA, CDR2 SQIVND (reference sequence). V was clipped by 5 bases and J by 2 bases, with 7 bases between them. CDR3 amino acids: CASSGVPGANVLTF. In DNA, the CDR3 is TGTGCCAGTAGTGGGGTCCCTGGGGCCAACGTCCTGACTTTC.

V gene TRBV7-9 combines with J gene TRBJ2-1, with D hard to call. The germline V and J ends were trimmed by 4 bases and 9 bases, with 10 bases remaining between them. This CDR3 is built from 12 residues. The germline gives CDR1 SEHNR, CDR2 FQNEAQ (reference sequence). This CDR3 is CASSSQASEQFF. CDR3 bases: TGTGCCAGCAGCTCCCAGGCGAGTGAGCAGTTCTTC. Full variable domain (remainder filled in from reference TRBV7-9 and TRBJ2-1): DTGVSQNPRHKITKRGQNVTFRCDPISEHNRLYWYRQTLGQGPEFLTYFQNEAQLEKSRLLSDRFSAERPKGSFSTLEIQRTEQGDSAMYLCASSSQASEQFFGPGTRLTVL.

The chain is built from TRBV18 and TRBJ2-1; either TRBD1 or TRBD2 may fit D (5 bases each). The CDR3 is made up of 14 amino acids. CDR1 is KGHSH, CDR2 LQKENI, per germline. V gave up 3 bases and J gave up 6 bases, with 12 bases separating them. The chain's CDR3 is CASSPFWDGNEQFF. The CDR3 DNA reads as TGTGCCAGCTCACCTTTCTGGGACGGCAATGAGCAGTTCTTC.

In this sample, this clonotype turned up a few times. The chain links TRBV5-1 to TRBJ2-1, with a weak D call TRBD2 (6 bases). The CDR3 has 13 amino acids. Germline assignment: CDR1 SGHRS and CDR2 YFSETQ. The V end was cut by 3 bases, the J end by 5 bases, with 9 bases between. The CDR3 DNA is TGCGCCAGCAGCTCGGGACTCAACAATGAGCAGTTCTTC. It specifies CASSSGLNNEQFF.

Here the CDR3 reads CASSPLGQPNTEAFF. In nucleotides, the CDR3 is TGTGCCAGCTCACCACTGGGACAGCCGAACACTGAAGCTTTCTTT. V is TRBV18 and J is TRBJ1-1; 7 positions agree with TRBD1. The CDR3 consists of 15 residues. With V trimmed by 1 base and J by 1 base, 3 bases remained unmatched. Germline V gene sequence: CDR1 KGHSH, CDR2 LQKENI.

Note on this clonotype: A much bigger clone sits one base away, suggesting this may be a read error. This chain joins TRBV10-3 and TRBJ2-3; 8 bases line up with TRBD1. Germline V gene sequence: CDR1 ENHRY, CDR2 SYGVKD. The CDR3 is 16 residues long. CDR3 sequence: CANSESPGQGTDTQYF. The CDR3, as DNA: TGTGCCAACAGTGAGTCCCCGGGACAGGGCACAGATACGCAGTATTTT.

This clonotype showed up just a few times. A much larger clone lies one base from this, so it may be a read error. CDR3 residues: CSLSRESNKQFF. CDR3 in DNA: TGCAGCCTCTCGCGGGAGAGTAATAAGCAGTTCTTC. V is TRBV29-1 and J is TRBJ2-1; TRBD2 matches 7 bases. CDR3 length: 12 amino acids. Germline loops: CDR1 SQVTM, CDR2 ANQGSEA. V lost 8 bases and J lost 11; bases outside the gene matches: 12.

This clonotype was counted a few times. The chain employs TRBV6-1 and TRBJ2-1; TRBD2 aligns across 7 bases. This CDR3 spans 16 amino acids. V lost 7 bases to trimming and J lost 5 bases; unmatched junction nucleotides: 14. Per the germline V gene, CDR1 is MNHNS and CDR2 is SASEGT. The CDR3 loop reads CASNQQTSLTHNEQFF. In DNA, the CDR3 is TGTGCCAGCAATCAGCAGACTAGCCTAACCCACAATGAGCAGTTCTTC.

This clonotype is medium-sized (0.01 to 0.1%). V and J are TRBV6-1 and TRBJ2-7; 8 nucleotides agree with TRBD1. J was trimmed by 5 bases and V by 4 bases; bases with no gene match: 7. Looked up from germline, CDR1 is MNHNS and CDR2 is SASEGT. The CDR3 is 14 residues long. The CDR3 region is CASSVQQGANEQYF. For the CDR3, the DNA is TGTGCCAGCAGTGTACAGCAGGGGGCCAACGAGCAGTACTTC.

On this clonotype itself: An end of the junction does not agree with germline; a read error may underlie this. The chain is built from TRBV6-1 and TRBJ1-1, with 8 positions matching TRBD1. The CDR3 totals 14 residues. Germline V gene sequence: CDR1 MNHNS, CDR2 SASEGT. The CDR3: CASSEGQGATEAFF. The CDR3 DNA reads as TGTGCCAGCAGCGAAGGACAGGGTGCAACTGAAGCTTTCTTT.

This chain links TRBV5-1 with TRBJ2-7; a weak D match, TRBD1 (6 bases). CDR1 is SGHRS, CDR2 YFSETQ, per germline. The CDR3 sequence is 16 residues long. V lost 1 base to trimming and J lost 4 bases, with 18 bases between them. CDR3 amino acids: CASSLTGSHQYYEQYF. CDR3 bases: TGCGCCAGCAGCTTGACAGGGTCTCACCAGTATTACGAGCAGTACTTC.

This chain connects TRBV24-1 to TRBJ2-2; possibly TRBD1 for D (6 bases). This CDR3 has 14 residues. In germline, CDR1 is KGHDR, CDR2 SFDVKD. Trimming cost V 9 bases and J 0 bases, with 10 bases left between them. The CDR3 reads CATGGSANTGELFF. The CDR3 region has the DNA TGTGCCACCGGGGGCAGCGCGAACACCGGGGAGCTGTTTTTT.